These 3 T cell receptor beta chains were all obtained from the same sample, sequenced in a study of shared clonotypes between healthy human individuals. The method was immunoSEQ multiplex PCR; TCRdb's version includes in-frame clones alone and lacks a portion of them. The sample includes about 1.5 million clones, 95% to 99% seen only once; the top ten take roughly 0.45%. Sequencing was done on a sample of naive CD4+ T cells sorted from blood. Documented subset: CD45RA+ positively selected. The receptors originated from a man aged 25 to 40 in good health.

This chain joins TRBV30 and TRBJ2-2; TRBD1 agrees at 7 bases. This CDR3 comprises 16 residues. CDR1 is GTSNPN and CDR2 is SVGIG in the germline V gene (reference sequence). The J segment lost 1 base and the V segment lost 3 bases, leaving 8 bases of the junction unmatched. CDR3 sequence reads: CAWSLTGTVNTGELFF. CDR3 bases: TGTGCCTGGAGCCTAACCGGGACAGTGAACACCGGGGAGCTGTTTTTT.

The chain is built from TRBV19 and TRBJ2-1; maybe TRBD1 (6 bases). Germline assignment: CDR1 LNHDA and CDR2 SQIVND (reference sequence). V dropped 3 bases and J dropped 6 bases, with 15 bases sitting between them. There are 15 residues in the CDR3. The CDR3 nucleotides read TGTGCCAGTAGTATCCGACAGGTTGTTCGCAATGAGCAGTTCTTC. Translating it yields CASSIRQVVRNEQFF.

V gene TRBV7-2 combines with J gene TRBJ2-7, with 9 bases identical to TRBD2. Germline lookup yields CDR1 SGHTA and CDR2 FQGNSA. V lost 0 bases and J lost 0; bases outside the gene matches: 9. The CDR3 has 18 amino acids. The CDR3 spells CASSLAPRPSGASYEQYF. The CDR3, as DNA: TGTGCCAGCAGCTTAGCGCCACGGCCTAGCGGGGCCTCCTACGAGCAGTACTTC.